This TCR beta chain emerged from a study of cytomegalovirus exposure and HLA in healthy donors. Unrecorded immune exposures were likely, despite nominal health at sampling. This CDR3 has 15 residues. Per the germline V gene, CDR1 is SGHTA and CDR2 is FQGTGA. The V gene end was trimmed by 2 bases and the J gene end by 10 bases; junction bases not matched to a gene: 9. Study-wide findings and caveats: TRBV6-2, TRBV6-3 and some other V segments were unresolvable in 87-base-pair reads.

For this clone: Its matching antigen is unknown.

PCR primers comprised 60 Vbeta and 13 Jbeta primers. The assay was immunoSEQ multiplex PCR, and TCRdb's table has in-frame clones only and misses some. The sample consists of 150,000 to 200,000 clones, more than 65% of them appearing once. The chain links TRBV7-3 to TRBJ2-1, with 9 bases lining up with TRBD2. The source of this sequence is a man younger than 30 in good health and CMV-seropositive. Specimen: PBMCs. CDR3 nucleotides: TGTGCCAGCAGCTTAGCGGGGGGGGCCCCCTGGGAGCAGTTCTTC. It translates to CASSLAGGAPWEQFF.